This T cell receptor beta chain stems from a study of T cells in pancreatic ductal adenocarcinoma. Study results and caveats: Results skew toward the minority of patients with early-stage disease. Tumor-versus-blood clonality comparisons may be biased toward lower tumor diversity.

A remark on this clone: The antigen remains undetermined.

The CDR3 contains 12 residues. CDR1 is SEHNR, CDR2 FQNEAQ, per germline (reference sequence). V was clipped by 1 base and J by 7 bases, with 5 bases between them. Repertoires were generated with immunoSEQ multiplex PCR, while TCRdb's copy carries only in-frame clones and drops some. The repertoire holds 4,500 to 5,000 clones, with 65% to 80% as singletons. The selected patients with pancreatic ductal adenocarcinoma had surgery but no neoadjuvant therapy. This TCR was sampled from a human donor with pancreatic ductal adenocarcinoma. The donor label of this sample is uncertain. This sequence joins TRBV7-9 and TRBJ2-1, with no clear D. What was sequenced was pancreatic tumor tissue. Here the CDR3 DNA reads TGTGCCAGCAGCTTAGGAGCTAATGAGCAGTTCTTC. Translated, it gives CASSLGANEQFF.